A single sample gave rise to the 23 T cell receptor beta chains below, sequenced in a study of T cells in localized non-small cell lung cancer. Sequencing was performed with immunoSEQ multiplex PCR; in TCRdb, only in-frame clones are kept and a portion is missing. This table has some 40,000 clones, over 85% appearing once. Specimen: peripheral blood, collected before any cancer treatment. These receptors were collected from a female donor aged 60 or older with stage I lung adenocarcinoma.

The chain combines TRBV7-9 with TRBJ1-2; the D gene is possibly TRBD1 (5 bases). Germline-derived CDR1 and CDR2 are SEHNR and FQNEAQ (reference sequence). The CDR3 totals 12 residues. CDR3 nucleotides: TGTGCTGGGGGTGCTGGGGACTATGGCTACACCTTC. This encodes CAGGAGDYGYTF.

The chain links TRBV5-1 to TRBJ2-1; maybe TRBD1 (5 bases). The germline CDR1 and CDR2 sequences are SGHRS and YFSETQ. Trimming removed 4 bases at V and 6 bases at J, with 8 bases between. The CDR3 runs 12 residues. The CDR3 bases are TGCGCCAGCAGCAGGGGTAGCAATGAGCAGTTCTTC. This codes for CASSRGSNEQFF.

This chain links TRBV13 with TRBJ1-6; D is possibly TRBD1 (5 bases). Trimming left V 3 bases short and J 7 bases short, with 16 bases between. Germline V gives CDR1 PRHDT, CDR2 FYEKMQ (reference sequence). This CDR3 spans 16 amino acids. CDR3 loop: CASSFERGSKNSPLHF. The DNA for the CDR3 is TGTGCCAGCAGCTTTGAGAGGGGCAGTAAAAATTCACCCCTCCACTTT.

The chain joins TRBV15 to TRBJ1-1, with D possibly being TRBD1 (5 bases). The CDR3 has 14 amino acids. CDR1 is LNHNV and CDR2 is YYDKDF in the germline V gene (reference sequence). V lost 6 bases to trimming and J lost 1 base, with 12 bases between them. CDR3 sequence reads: CATRKDSTNTEAFF. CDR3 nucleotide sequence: TGTGCCACCAGAAAAGACAGTACGAACACTGAAGCTTTCTTT.

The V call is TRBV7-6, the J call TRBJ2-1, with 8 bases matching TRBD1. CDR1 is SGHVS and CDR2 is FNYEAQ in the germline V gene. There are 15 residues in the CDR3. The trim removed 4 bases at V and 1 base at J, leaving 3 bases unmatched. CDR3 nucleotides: TGTGCCAGCAGCTCGGACAGGGTTTCCTACAATGAGCAGTTCTTC. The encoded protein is CASSSDRVSYNEQFF.

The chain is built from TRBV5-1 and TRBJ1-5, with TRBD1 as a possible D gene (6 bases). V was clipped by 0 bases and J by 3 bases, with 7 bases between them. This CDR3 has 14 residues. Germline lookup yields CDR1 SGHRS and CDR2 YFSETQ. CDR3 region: CASSLGGPNQPQHF. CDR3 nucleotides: TGCGCCAGCAGCTTGGGGGGGCCCAATCAGCCCCAGCATTTT.

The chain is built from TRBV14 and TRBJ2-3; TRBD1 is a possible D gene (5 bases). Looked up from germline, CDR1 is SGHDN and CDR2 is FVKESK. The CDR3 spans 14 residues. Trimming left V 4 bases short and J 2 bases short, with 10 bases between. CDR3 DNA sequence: TGTGCCAGCAGCCCCTGGGGCCTCACAGATACGCAGTATTTT. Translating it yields CASSPWGLTDTQYF. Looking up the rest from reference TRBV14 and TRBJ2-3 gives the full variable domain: EAGVTQFPSHSVIEKGQTVTLRCDPISGHDNLYWYRRVMGKEIKFLLHFVKESKQDESGMPNNRFLAERTGGTYSTLKVQPAELEDSGVYFCASSPWGLTDTQYFGPGTRLTVL.

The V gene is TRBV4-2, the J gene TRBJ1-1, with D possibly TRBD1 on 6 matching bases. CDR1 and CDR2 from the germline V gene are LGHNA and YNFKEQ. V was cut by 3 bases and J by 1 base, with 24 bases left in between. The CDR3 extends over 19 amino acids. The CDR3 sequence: CASSHLDTDSQNRNTEAFF. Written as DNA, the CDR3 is TGTGCCAGCAGCCATCTTGACACGGACAGCCAAAATAGGAACACTGAAGCTTTCTTT.

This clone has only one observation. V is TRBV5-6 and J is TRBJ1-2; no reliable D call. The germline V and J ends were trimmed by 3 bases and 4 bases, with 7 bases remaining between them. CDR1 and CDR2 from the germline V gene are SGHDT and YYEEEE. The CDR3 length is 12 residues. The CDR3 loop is CASSSYIYGYTF. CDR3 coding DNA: TGTGCCAGCAGCTCATACATCTATGGCTACACCTTC.

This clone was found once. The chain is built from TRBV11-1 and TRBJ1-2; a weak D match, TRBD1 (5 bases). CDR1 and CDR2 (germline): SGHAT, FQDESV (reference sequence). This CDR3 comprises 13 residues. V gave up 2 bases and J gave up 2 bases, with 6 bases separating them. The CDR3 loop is CASSLSGNYGYTF. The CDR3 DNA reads TGTGCCAGCAGCTTATCAGGGAACTATGGCTACACCTTC. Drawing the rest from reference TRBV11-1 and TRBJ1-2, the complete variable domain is EAEVAQSPRYKITEKSQAVAFWCDPISGHATLYWYRQILGQGPELLVQFQDESVVDDSQLPKDRFSAERLKGVDSTLKIQPAELGDSAMYLCASSLSGNYGYTFGSGTRLTVV.

The CDR3 nucleotides read TGCGCCAGCACCCTAGGGGGAGAGACCCAGTACTTC. Amino acid sequence: CASTLGGETQYF. The chain uses TRBV5-1 and TRBJ2-5; D possibly corresponds to TRBD1 (6 bases). The CDR3 spans 12 residues. CDR1 SGHRS and CDR2 YFSETQ come from the germline V gene. Trimming took 6 bases from V and 4 from J, leaving 10 bases between them.

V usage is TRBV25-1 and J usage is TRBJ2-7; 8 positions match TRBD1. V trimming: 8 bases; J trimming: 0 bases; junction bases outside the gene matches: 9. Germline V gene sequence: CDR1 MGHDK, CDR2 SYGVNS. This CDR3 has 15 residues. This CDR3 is CASGGQGARSYEQYF. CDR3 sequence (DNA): TGTGCCAGCGGAGGGCAGGGGGCACGCTCCTACGAGCAGTACTTC.

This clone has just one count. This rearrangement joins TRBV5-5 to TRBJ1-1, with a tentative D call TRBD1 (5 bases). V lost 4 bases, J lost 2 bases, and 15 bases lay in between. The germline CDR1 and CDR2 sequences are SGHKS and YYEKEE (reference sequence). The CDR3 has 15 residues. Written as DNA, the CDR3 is TGTGCCAGCAGCATTTGGGACCCTCTAAACACTGAAGCTTTCTTT. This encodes CASSIWDPLNTEAFF.

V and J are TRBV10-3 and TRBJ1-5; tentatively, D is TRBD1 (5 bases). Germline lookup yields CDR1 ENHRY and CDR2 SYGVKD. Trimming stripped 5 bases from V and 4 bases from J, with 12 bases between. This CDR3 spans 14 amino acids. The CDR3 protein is CAISNTGGNQPQHF. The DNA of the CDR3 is TGTGCCATCAGTAACACTGGGGGGAATCAGCCCCAGCATTTT.

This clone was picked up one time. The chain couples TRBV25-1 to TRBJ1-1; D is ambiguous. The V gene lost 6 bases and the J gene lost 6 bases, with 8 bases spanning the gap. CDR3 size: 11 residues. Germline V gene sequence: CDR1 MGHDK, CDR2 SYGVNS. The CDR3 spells CASRGFAEAFF. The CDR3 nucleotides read TGTGCCAGCAGGGGGTTCGCTGAAGCTTTCTTT.

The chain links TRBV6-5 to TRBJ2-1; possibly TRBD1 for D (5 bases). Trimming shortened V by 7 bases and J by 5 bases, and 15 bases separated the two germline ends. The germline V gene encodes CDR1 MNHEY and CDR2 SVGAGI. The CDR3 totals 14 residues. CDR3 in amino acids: CASIGRTGHNEQFF. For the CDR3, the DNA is TGTGCCAGCATTGGTCGAACAGGCCACAATGAGCAGTTCTTC.

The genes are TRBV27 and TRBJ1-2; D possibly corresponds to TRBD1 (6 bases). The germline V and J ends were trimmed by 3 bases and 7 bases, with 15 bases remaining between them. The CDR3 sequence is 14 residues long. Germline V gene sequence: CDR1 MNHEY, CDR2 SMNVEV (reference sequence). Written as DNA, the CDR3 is TGTGCCAGCAGTTTTTGGGGGCAGGGCCGTGGCTACACCTTC. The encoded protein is CASSFWGQGRGYTF.

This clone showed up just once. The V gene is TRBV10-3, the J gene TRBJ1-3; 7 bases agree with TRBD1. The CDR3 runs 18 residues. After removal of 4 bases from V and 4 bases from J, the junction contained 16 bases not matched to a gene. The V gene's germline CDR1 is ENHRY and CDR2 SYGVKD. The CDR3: CAISVGRTGNMGGNTIYF. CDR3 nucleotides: TGTGCCATCAGTGTCGGACGGACAGGAAATATGGGGGGAAACACCATATATTTT.

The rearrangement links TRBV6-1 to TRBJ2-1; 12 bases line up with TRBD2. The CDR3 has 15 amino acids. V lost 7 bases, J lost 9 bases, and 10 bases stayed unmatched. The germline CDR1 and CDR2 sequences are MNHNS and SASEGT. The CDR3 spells CASTVLAGGPGEQFF. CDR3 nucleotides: TGTGCCAGCACCGTCCTAGCGGGGGGGCCGGGTGAGCAGTTCTTC.

The CDR3 loop reads CASSRDRSVAGELFF. In nucleotides, the CDR3 is TGTGCCAGCAGCCGCGACCGATCTGTGGCCGGGGAGCTGTTTTTT. J is TRBJ2-2 and V is TRBV6-5; D gene unclear. V lost 6 bases and J lost 6, with 17 bases in between. Germline V gene data show CDR1 as MNHEY and CDR2 as SVGAGI. The CDR3 covers 15 residues.

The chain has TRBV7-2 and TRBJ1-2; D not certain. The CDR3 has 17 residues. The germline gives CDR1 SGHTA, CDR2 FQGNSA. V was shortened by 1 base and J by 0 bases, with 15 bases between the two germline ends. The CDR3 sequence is CASSLVAGAVSNYGYTF. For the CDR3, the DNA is TGTGCCAGCAGCTTAGTGGCAGGCGCCGTTTCTAACTATGGCTACACCTTC. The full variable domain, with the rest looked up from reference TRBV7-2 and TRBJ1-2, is GAGVSQSPSNKVTEKGKDVELRCDPISGHTALYWYRQSLGQGLEFLIYFQGNSAPDKSGLPSDRFSAERTGGSVSTLTIQRTQQEDSAVYLCASSLVAGAVSNYGYTFGSGTRLTVV.

The CDR3 region is CASSQGGRTEAFF. The CDR3 coding sequence is TGTGCCAGCAGCCAAGGGGGGCGTACTGAAGCTTTCTTT. V is TRBV4-2 and J is TRBJ1-1; weak D call: TRBD1 (6 bases). Germline V CDR1 and CDR2: LGHNA, YNFKEQ. The ends were cut back, 1 base at V and 5 bases at J, with 8 bases in the middle. This CDR3 has 13 amino acids.

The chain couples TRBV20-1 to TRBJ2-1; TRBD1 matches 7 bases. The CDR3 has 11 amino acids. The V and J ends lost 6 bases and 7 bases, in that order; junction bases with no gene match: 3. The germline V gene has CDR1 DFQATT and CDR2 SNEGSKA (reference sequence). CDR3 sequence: CSAWTGNEQFF. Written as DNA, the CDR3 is TGCAGTGCCTGGACAGGTAATGAGCAGTTCTTC.